This T cell receptor beta chain emerged from a study of tumor and adjacent non-tumor tissue in lung cancer. Study-wide context: The patients, around 9 men and roughly 5 women, were about 31 to 85 with stage I to III disease. Study-wide points: In normal lung, the top 100 clones were significantly more dominant than in tumor. Significantly higher TCR diversity was found in tumor than normal lung.

A modified ARM-PCR protocol with three rounds of nested PCR amplified TCRbeta. TCRdb reprocessed the multiplex PCR reads with MiXCR, giving one entry per CDR3 protein. The sample holds about 200,000 distinct CDR3 sequences, about two thirds seen once. The germline CDR1 and CDR2 sequences are MNHNS and SASEGT. The CDR3 is 14 residues long. The template was RNA from unsorted bulk tissue. For this clonotype: Its antigen remains unknown. One junction end does not reproduce the germline sequence, and a read error may be involved.

The sequencing sample was made of lung tumor tissue. This clonotype was obtained from a man in his 60s with non-small cell lung cancer. The rearrangement joins TRBV6-1 to TRBJ2-7; D not certain. For the CDR3, the DNA is TGTGCCACCTCAGCCCAGGCGACCCCCTACGATCAGTACTTC. Residues: CATSAQATPYDQYF.